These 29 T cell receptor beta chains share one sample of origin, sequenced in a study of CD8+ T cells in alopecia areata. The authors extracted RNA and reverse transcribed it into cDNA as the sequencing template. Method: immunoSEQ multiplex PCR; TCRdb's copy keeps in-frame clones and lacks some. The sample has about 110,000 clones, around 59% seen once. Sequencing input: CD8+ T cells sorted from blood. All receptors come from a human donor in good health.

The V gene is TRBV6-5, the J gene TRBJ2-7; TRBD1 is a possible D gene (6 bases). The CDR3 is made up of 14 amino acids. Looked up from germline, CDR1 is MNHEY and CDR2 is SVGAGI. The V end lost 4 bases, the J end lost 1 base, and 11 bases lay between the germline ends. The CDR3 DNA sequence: TGTGCCAGCAGTTTTTTAGGACAGTCCTACGAGCAGTACTTC. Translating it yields CASSFLGQSYEQYF.

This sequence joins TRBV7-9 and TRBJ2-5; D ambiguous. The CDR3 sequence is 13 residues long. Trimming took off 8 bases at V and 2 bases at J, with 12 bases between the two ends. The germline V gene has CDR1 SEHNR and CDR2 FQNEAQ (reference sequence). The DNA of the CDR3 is TGTGCCAGCTTACCCAACCAACAAGAGACCCAGTACTTC. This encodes CASLPNQQETQYF. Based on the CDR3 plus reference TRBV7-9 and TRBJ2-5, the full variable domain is DTGVSQNPRHKITKRGQNVTFRCDPISEHNRLYWYRQTLGQGPEFLTYFQNEAQLEKSRLLSDRFSAERPKGSFSTLEIQRTEQGDSAMYLCASLPNQQETQYFGPGTRLLVL.

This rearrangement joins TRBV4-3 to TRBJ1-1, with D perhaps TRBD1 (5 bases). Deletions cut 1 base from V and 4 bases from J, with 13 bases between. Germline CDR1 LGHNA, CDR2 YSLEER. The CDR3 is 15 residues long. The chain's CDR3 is CASSQAFREVTEAFF. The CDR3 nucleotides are TGCGCCAGCAGCCAAGCGTTCAGGGAGGTCACTGAAGCTTTCTTT.

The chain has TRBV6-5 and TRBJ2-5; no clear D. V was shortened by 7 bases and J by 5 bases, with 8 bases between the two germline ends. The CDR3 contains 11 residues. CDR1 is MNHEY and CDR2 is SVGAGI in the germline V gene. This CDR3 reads CASTYGETQYF. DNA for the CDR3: TGTGCCAGCACCTACGGGGAGACCCAGTACTTC.

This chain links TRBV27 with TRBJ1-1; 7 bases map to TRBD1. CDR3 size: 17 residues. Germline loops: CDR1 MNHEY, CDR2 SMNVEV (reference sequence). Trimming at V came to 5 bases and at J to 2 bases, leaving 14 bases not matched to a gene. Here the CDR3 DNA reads TGTGCCAGCAGTCTTTTCCCCAGGGACAGAGAAAACACTGAAGCTTTCTTT. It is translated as CASSLFPRDRENTEAFF.

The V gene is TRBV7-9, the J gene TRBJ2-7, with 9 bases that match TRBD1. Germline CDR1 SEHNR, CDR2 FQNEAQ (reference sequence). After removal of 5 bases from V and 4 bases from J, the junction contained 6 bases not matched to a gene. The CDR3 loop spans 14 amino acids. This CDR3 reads CASSVPGQGYEQYF. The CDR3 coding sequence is TGTGCCAGCAGCGTACCGGGACAGGGTTACGAGCAGTACTTC. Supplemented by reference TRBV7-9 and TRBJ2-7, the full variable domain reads DTGVSQNPRHKITKRGQNVTFRCDPISEHNRLYWYRQTLGQGPEFLTYFQNEAQLEKSRLLSDRFSAERPKGSFSTLEIQRTEQGDSAMYLCASSVPGQGYEQYFGPGTRLTVT.

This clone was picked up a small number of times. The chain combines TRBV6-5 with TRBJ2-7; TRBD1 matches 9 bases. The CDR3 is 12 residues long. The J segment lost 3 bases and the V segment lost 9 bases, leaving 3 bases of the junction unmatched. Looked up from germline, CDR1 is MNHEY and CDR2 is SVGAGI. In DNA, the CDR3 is TGTGCCAGTGGGACAGGGCTCTACGAGCAGTACTTC. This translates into CASGTGLYEQYF.

The CDR3 DNA reads as TGTGCCAGCAGCTATCAAGGTACAGGGTCCTACGAGCAGTACTTC. This encodes CASSYQGTGSYEQYF. The rearrangement uses TRBV7-9 and TRBJ2-7; weak D call: TRBD1 (6 bases). V shed 4 bases and J shed 1 base, with 14 bases lying between them. CDR1 and CDR2 from the germline V gene are SEHNR and FQNEAQ (reference sequence). The CDR3 contains 15 residues.

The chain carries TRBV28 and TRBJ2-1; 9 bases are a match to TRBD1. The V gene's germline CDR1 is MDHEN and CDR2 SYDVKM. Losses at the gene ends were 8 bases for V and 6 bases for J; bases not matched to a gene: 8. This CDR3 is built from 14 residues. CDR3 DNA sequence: TGTGCCAGCCAGAAAGGGACAGGGAGCAATGAGCAGTTCTTC. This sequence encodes CASQKGTGSNEQFF.

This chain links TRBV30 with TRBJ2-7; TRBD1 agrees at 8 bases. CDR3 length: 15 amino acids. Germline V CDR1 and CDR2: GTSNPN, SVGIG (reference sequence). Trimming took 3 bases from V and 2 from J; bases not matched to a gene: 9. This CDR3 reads CAWSTGTGGPYEQYF. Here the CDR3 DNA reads TGTGCCTGGAGCACAGGGACAGGAGGCCCCTACGAGCAGTACTTC. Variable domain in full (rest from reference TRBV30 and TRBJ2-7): SQTIHQWPATLVQPVGSPLSLECTVEGTSNPNLYWYRQAAGRGLQLLFYSVGIGQISSEVPQNLSASRPQDRQFILSSKKLLLSDSGFYLCAWSTGTGGPYEQYFGPGTRLTVT.

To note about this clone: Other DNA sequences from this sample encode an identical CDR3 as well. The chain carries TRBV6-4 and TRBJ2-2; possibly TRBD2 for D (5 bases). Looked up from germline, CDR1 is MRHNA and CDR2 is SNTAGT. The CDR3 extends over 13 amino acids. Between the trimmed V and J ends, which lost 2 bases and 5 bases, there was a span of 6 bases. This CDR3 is CASSDRGTGELFF. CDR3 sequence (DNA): TGTGCCAGCAGTGACCGGGGTACCGGGGAGCTGTTTTTT.

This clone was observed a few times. CDR3 loop: CASSQELAGANNEQFF. The CDR3, as DNA: TGCGCCAGCAGCCAAGAACTAGCGGGGGCAAACAATGAGCAGTTCTTC. J is TRBJ2-1 and V is TRBV4-1; 11 bases are shared with TRBD2. Trimming took 0 bases from V and 5 from J; bases not matched to a gene: 3. The CDR3 is 16 residues long. Germline V gives CDR1 MGHRA, CDR2 YSYEKL.

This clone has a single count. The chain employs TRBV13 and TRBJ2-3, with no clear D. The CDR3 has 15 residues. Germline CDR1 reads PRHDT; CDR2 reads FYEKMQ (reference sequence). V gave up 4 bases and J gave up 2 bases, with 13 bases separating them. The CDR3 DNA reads TGTGCCAGCAGCTCCAATCTCTACACCACAGATACGCAGTATTTT. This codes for CASSSNLYTTDTQYF.

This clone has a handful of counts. CDR3 amino acids: CASSQWDSTANYGYTF. The CDR3 coding sequence is TGCGCCAGCAGTCAATGGGACAGCACAGCTAACTATGGCTACACCTTC. V gene TRBV4-1 combines with J gene TRBJ1-2; TRBD1 aligns across 7 bases. V lost 6 bases to trimming and J lost 0 bases; unmatched junction nucleotides: 10. Germline CDR1 and CDR2: MGHRA and YSYEKL. The CDR3 runs 16 residues.

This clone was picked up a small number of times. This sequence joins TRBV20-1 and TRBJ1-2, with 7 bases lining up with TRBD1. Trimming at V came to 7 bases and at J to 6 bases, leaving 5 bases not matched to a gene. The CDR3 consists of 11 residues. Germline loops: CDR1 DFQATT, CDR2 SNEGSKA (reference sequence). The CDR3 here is CSVAGGDGYTF. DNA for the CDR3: TGCAGTGTGGCAGGGGGAGATGGCTACACCTTC.

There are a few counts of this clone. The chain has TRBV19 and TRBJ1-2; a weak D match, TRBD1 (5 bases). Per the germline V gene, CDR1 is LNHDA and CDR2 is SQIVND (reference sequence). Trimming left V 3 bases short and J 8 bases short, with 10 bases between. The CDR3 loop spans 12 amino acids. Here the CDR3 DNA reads TGTGCCAGTAGTATTGGGGGTGGCGGCTACACCTTC. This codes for CASSIGGGGYTF.

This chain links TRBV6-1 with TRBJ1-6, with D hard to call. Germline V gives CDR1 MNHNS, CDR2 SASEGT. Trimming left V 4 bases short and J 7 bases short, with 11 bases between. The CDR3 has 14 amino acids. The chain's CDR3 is CASSAVEVNSPLHF. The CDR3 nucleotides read TGTGCCAGCAGTGCCGTAGAGGTCAATTCACCCCTCCACTTT.

The CDR3 protein is CASSLGLVGTGELFF. The CDR3 coding sequence is TGTGCCAGCAGCTTGGGGCTAGTAGGCACCGGGGAGCTGTTTTTT. J is TRBJ2-2 and V is TRBV13; D perhaps matches TRBD1 (5 bases). Germline values: CDR1 PRHDT, CDR2 FYEKMQ (reference sequence). V dropped 3 bases and J dropped 4 bases, with 12 bases sitting between them. The CDR3 loop spans 15 amino acids.

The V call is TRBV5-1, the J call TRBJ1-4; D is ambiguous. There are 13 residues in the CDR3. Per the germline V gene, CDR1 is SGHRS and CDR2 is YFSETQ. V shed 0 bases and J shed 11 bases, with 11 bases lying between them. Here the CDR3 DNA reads TGCGCCAGCAGCTTGGGGTGGCGGCGGAAACTGTTTTTT. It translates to CASSLGWRRKLFF.

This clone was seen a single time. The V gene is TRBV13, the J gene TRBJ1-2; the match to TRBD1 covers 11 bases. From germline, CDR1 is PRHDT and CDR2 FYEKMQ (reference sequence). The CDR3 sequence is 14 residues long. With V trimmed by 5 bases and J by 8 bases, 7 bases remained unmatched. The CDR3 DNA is TGTGCCAGCAGCACGGGGACAGGGGGTTTGGGCTACACCTTC. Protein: CASSTGTGGLGYTF.

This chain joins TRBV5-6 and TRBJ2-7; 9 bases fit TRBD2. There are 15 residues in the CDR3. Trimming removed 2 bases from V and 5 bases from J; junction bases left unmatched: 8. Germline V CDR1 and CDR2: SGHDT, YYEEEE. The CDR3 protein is CASSFVPSGDHEQYF. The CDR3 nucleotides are TGTGCCAGCAGCTTTGTGCCTAGCGGGGACCACGAGCAGTACTTC.

The CDR3 here is CASSFTGYGNEKLFF. The CDR3 region has the DNA TGCGCCAGCAGCTTTACAGGGTATGGAAATGAAAAACTGTTTTTT. The chain recombines TRBV5-1 with TRBJ1-4; possible D gene TRBD1, 6 bases. The germline CDR1 and CDR2 sequences are SGHRS and YFSETQ. The CDR3 loop spans 15 amino acids. Trimming took off 2 bases at V and 5 bases at J, with 13 bases between the two ends.

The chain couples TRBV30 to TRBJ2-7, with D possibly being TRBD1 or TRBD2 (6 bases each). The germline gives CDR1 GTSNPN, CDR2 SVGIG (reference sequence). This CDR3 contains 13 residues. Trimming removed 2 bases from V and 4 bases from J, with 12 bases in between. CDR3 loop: CAWSTGGPYEQYF. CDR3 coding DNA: TGTGCCTGGAGTACCGGGGGCCCATACGAGCAGTACTTC. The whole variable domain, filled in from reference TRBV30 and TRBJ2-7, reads SQTIHQWPATLVQPVGSPLSLECTVEGTSNPNLYWYRQAAGRGLQLLFYSVGIGQISSEVPQNLSASRPQDRQFILSSKKLLLSDSGFYLCAWSTGGPYEQYFGPGTRLTVT.

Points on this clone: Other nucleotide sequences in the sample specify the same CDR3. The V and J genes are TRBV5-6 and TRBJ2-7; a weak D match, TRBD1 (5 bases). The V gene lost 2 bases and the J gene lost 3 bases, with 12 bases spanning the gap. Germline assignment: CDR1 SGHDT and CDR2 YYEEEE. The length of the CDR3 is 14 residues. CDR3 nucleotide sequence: TGTGCCAGCAGCTTTGGGCAGGGCAGCTACGAGCAGTACTTC. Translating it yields CASSFGQGSYEQYF. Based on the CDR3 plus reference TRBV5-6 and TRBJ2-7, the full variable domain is DAGVTQSPTHLIKTRGQQVTLRCSPKSGHDTVSWYQQALGQGPQFIFQYYEEEERQRGNFPDRFSGHQFPNYSSELNVNALLLGDSALYLCASSFGQGSYEQYFGPGTRLTVT.

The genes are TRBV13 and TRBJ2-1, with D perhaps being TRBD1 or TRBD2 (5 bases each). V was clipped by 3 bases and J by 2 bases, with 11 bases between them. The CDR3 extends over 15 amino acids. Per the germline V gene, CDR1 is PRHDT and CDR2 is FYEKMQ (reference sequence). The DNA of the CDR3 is TGTGCCAGCAGCTTCGGGGACCCGGCCTACAATGAGCAGTTCTTC. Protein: CASSFGDPAYNEQFF.

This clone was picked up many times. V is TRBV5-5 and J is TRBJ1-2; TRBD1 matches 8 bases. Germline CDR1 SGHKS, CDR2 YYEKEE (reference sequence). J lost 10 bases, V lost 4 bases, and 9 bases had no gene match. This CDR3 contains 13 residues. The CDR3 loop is CASSLGRGLLYTF. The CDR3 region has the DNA TGTGCCAGCAGCCTGGGCAGGGGGCTCCTCTACACCTTC.

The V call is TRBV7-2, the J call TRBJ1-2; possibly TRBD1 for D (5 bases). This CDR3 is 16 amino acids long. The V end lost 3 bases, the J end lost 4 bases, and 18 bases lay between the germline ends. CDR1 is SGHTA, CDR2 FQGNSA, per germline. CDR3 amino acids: CASSLGTLGRPYGYTF. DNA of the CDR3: TGTGCCAGCAGCTTGGGGACCCTGGGACGGCCCTATGGCTACACCTTC.

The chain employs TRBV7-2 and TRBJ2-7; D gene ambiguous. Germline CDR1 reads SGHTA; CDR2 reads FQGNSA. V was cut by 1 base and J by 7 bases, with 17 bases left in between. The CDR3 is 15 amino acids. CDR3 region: CASSLEVLAQEEQYF. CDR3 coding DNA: TGTGCCAGCAGCTTAGAGGTACTGGCACAAGAGGAGCAGTACTTC.

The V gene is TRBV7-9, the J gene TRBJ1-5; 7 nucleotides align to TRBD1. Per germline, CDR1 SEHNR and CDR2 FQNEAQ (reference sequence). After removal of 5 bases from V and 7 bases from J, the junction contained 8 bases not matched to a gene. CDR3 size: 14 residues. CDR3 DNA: TGTGCCAGCAGCCTTGACAGGGTGGTCCAGCCCCAGCATTTT. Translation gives CASSLDRVVQPQHF.